The 20 T cell receptor beta chains below all came from one sample that was sequenced in a study of shared clonotypes between healthy human individuals. Profiling relied on immunoSEQ multiplex PCR, and the TCRdb table lists in-frame clones only, not all of them. The repertoire consists of more than 2 million clones, with 85% to 95% occurring once and the leading ten covering 0.13%. Sequencing was carried out using naive CD4+ T cells sorted from blood. Subset described: CD45RA+ positively selected. These receptors were obtained from a man aged 18 to 29 in good health.

This chain connects TRBV9 to TRBJ2-3; D call uncertain. This CDR3 is 14 amino acids long. From germline, CDR1 is SGDLS and CDR2 YYNGEE. The germline V and J ends were trimmed by 0 bases and 4 bases, with 9 bases remaining between them. The CDR3: CASSVAAQPDTQYF. CDR3 bases: TGTGCCAGCAGCGTAGCTGCGCAGCCAGATACGCAGTATTTT.

The chain couples TRBV2 to TRBJ1-5; 8 bases line up with TRBD1. This CDR3 region has 15 residues. CDR1 is SNHLY and CDR2 is FYNNEI in the germline V gene. Trimming removed 6 bases from V and 5 bases from J; junction bases left unmatched: 9. As DNA, the CDR3 is TGTGCCAGCAGCGCCGACAGGGGACGACATCAGCCCCAGCATTTT. This translates into CASSADRGRHQPQHF.

V gene TRBV7-9 combines with J gene TRBJ2-3; D might be TRBD2 (5 bases). Germline loops: CDR1 SEHNR, CDR2 FQNEAQ (reference sequence). Trimming cost V 4 bases and J 1 base, with 9 bases left between them. This CDR3 spans 14 amino acids. The CDR3 reads CASSYSAGTDTQYF. The DNA for the CDR3 is TGTGCCAGCAGCTACTCAGCGGGCACAGATACGCAGTATTTT.

CDR3 DNA: TGTGCCAGCTCACCACCGGGAGGGCGGTACGAGCAGTACTTC. It yields the protein CASSPPGGRYEQYF. The V call is TRBV18, the J call TRBJ2-7; 7 nucleotides line up with TRBD2. Germline V gene lookup returns CDR1 KGHSH and CDR2 LQKENI. After removal of 0 bases from V and 4 bases from J, the junction contained 3 bases not matched to a gene. CDR3 length equals 14 residues.

The J gene is TRBJ1-1, the V gene TRBV5-1, with TRBD1 as a possible D gene (6 bases). This CDR3 contains 14 residues. V lost 0 bases to trimming and J lost 3 bases, with 9 bases between them. The V gene's germline CDR1 is SGHRS and CDR2 YFSETQ. CDR3 amino acids: CASSLDPGDTEAFF. The CDR3 nucleotides read TGCGCCAGCAGCTTGGATCCAGGGGACACTGAAGCTTTCTTT.

In its sample, this clone was seen once. The rearrangement joins TRBV5-6 to TRBJ1-4; possibly TRBD1 for D (5 bases). The CDR3 is made up of 15 amino acids. CDR1 is SGHDT, CDR2 YYEEEE, per germline. V lost 3 bases to trimming and J lost 3 bases, with 12 bases between them. CDR3 loop: CASSYQGGANEKLFF. CDR3 nucleotide sequence: TGTGCCAGCAGCTATCAGGGTGGGGCTAATGAAAAACTGTTTTTT.

The chain uses TRBV9 and TRBJ2-1; D not certain. The length of the CDR3 is 15 residues. Germline-derived CDR1 and CDR2 are SGDLS and YYNGEE. With 0 bases removed from V and 3 bases from J, the gap between germline ends came to 10 bases. CDR3 in DNA: TGTGCCAGCAGCGTAGGGAACGACTTCTACAATGAGCAGTTCTTC. Translated: CASSVGNDFYNEQFF.

This clone was observed many times. The chain links TRBV29-1 to TRBJ1-1; weak D call: TRBD1 (6 bases). The V end was cut by 6 bases, the J end by 5 bases, with 13 bases between. The CDR3 consists of 12 residues. The germline CDR1 and CDR2 sequences are SQVTM and ANQGSEA. The DNA for the CDR3 is TGCAGCGTGAGAGGGGGAGTGACTGAAGCTTTCTTT. Translating it yields CSVRGGVTEAFF.

The rearrangement joins TRBV6-5 to TRBJ1-2; no firm D call. From germline, CDR1 is MNHEY and CDR2 SVGAGI. V was shortened by 6 bases and J by 8 bases, with 10 bases between the two germline ends. The CDR3 sequence is 11 residues long. CDR3 sequence (DNA): TGTGCCAGCAGCTCCAAGGCAGGCTACACCTTC. This sequence encodes CASSSKAGYTF.

The chain combines TRBV10-3 with TRBJ1-4; D is perhaps TRBD1 (6 bases). This CDR3 is built from 13 residues. Trimming pared 7 bases from V and 8 bases from J, leaving 14 bases between. Germline-derived CDR1 and CDR2 are ENHRY and SYGVKD. The chain's CDR3 is CAITNRVGEKLFF. In DNA form, the CDR3 reads TGTGCCATCACCAACAGGGTCGGCGAAAAACTGTTTTTT.

This clone was seen a few times. V is TRBV9 and J is TRBJ2-7, with no clear D. The germline gives CDR1 SGDLS, CDR2 YYNGEE. The germline V and J ends were trimmed by 0 bases and 7 bases, with 11 bases remaining between them. The length of the CDR3 is 13 residues. CDR3: CASSVDPLREQYF. Written as DNA, the CDR3 is TGTGCCAGCAGCGTAGACCCCTTGAGGGAGCAGTACTTC.

The rearrangement uses TRBV28 and TRBJ1-2; TRBD1 matches at 8 bases. The CDR3 consists of 18 residues. The germline V gene has CDR1 MDHEN and CDR2 SYDVKM. With V trimmed by 5 bases and J by 0 bases, 14 bases remained unmatched. The CDR3 protein is CASSGTGLLHKANYGYTF. DNA for the CDR3: TGTGCCAGCAGTGGGACAGGTCTTCTACATAAAGCTAACTATGGCTACACCTTC.

This clone was found once. The J gene is TRBJ1-2, the V gene TRBV9; D might be TRBD1 (6 bases). The CDR3 length is 13 residues. V gave up 3 bases and J gave up 6 bases, with 12 bases separating them. From germline, CDR1 is SGDLS and CDR2 YYNGEE. Here the CDR3 reads CASSAQGSNGYTF. The CDR3, as DNA: TGTGCCAGCAGCGCTCAGGGGAGCAATGGCTACACCTTC.

The chain combines TRBV6-6 with TRBJ1-2; D gene uncertain. This CDR3 is built from 14 residues. CDR1 and CDR2 (germline): MNHNY, SVGAGI (reference sequence). Trimming stripped 0 bases from V and 4 bases from J, with 9 bases between. CDR3 sequence (DNA): TGTGCCAGCAGTTACTCGAAGGAGGGCTATGGCTACACCTTC. As protein: CASSYSKEGYGYTF.

The chain combines TRBV25-1 with TRBJ1-2; TRBD1 aligns across 10 bases. The V and J ends lost 5 bases and 5 bases, in that order; junction bases with no gene match: 8. The germline V gene encodes CDR1 MGHDK and CDR2 SYGVNS. The CDR3 is 15 residues long. The CDR3, as DNA: TGTGCCAGCAGTACCCGGGACAGGGGAGGATATGGCTACACCTTC. It specifies CASSTRDRGGYGYTF.

This clone was recorded once. This chain connects TRBV27 to TRBJ2-7; either TRBD1 or TRBD2 may supply D (7 bases each). The CDR3 loop spans 14 amino acids. V lost 2 bases to trimming and J lost 6 bases, with 14 bases between them. CDR1 is MNHEY and CDR2 is SMNVEV in the germline V gene (reference sequence). This CDR3 is CASSLRQGGFEQYF. CDR3 coding DNA: TGTGCCAGCAGTTTACGCCAGGGGGGGTTCGAGCAGTACTTC.

The rearrangement uses TRBV7-8 and TRBJ1-1; possibly TRBD1 for D (6 bases). Looked up from germline, CDR1 is SGHVS and CDR2 is FQNEAQ. The CDR3 spans 16 residues. V was shortened by 5 bases and J by 0 bases, with 16 bases between the two germline ends. The CDR3 coding sequence is TGTGCCAGCAGCCCGTTTGGACAGATACTGAACACTGAAGCTTTCTTT. Amino acid sequence: CASSPFGQILNTEAFF.

This rearrangement joins TRBV19 to TRBJ1-2; D may be TRBD1 (6 bases). V lost 6 bases, J lost 3 bases, and 14 bases lay in between. CDR3 length: 14 amino acids. Germline loops: CDR1 LNHDA, CDR2 SQIVND (reference sequence). The CDR3 bases are TGTGCCAGTAGCGAACGTCAGGGGTACTATGGCTACACCTTC. This sequence encodes CASSERQGYYGYTF.

The chain uses TRBV6-1 and TRBJ1-3; D might be TRBD1 (5 bases). CDR3 length: 13 residues. Per the germline V gene, CDR1 is MNHNS and CDR2 is SASEGT. V lost 4 bases to trimming and J lost 4 bases, with 8 bases between them. CDR3: CASSGAGGNTIYF. The CDR3 coding sequence is TGTGCCAGCAGTGGGGCAGGGGGAAACACCATATATTTT.

This chain connects TRBV4-1 to TRBJ2-7; D gene ambiguous. Germline lookup yields CDR1 MGHRA and CDR2 YSYEKL. V lost 0 bases and J lost 3, with 9 bases in between. The CDR3 consists of 14 residues. CDR3 DNA sequence: TGCGCCAGCAGCCAAGAGTCACTTCGCTACGAGCAGTACTTC. Its protein is CASSQESLRYEQYF.